One and the same sample provided the 31 T cell receptor beta chains below, sequenced in a study of T cell responses to AZD1222 COVID-19 vaccine (dated by TCRdb to about 2021). The time point label corresponds to: baseline before first vaccination. Libraries were prepared through the immunoSEQ multiplex PCR assay. The table comes from immuneACCESS by way of TCRdb, which keeps in-frame sequences with V and J called. Part of the clones is missing from these tables; in studies checked, under half for an unresolved V gene and the rest for unknown reasons. This sample lists roughly 150,000 clones; approximately 90% were detected once. The top ten constitute about 4.8% of the sample. Source: peripheral blood, taken on day 0 of AZD1222 vaccination. These TCRs come from an adult in good health.

Points on this clone: An end of the junction does not agree with germline; a read error may underlie this. The V gene is TRBV5-3, the J gene TRBJ1-4; D unclear. TRBV5-3 counts as an open reading frame of uncertain function. The CDR3 sequence is 12 residues long. CDR3 in amino acids: CARSLAFPDGVF. In nucleotides, the CDR3 is TGTGCCAGAAGCTTGGCCTTCCCGGACGGGGTTTTT.

V and J are TRBV7-6 and TRBJ2-5; tentative D call: TRBD2 (7 bases). This CDR3 is 14 amino acids long. Germline CDR1 and CDR2: SGHVS and FNYEAQ. The ends were cut back, 5 bases at V and 6 bases at J, with 16 bases in the middle. The CDR3 DNA reads as TGTGCCAGCAGCCCAGGGCGGGGGCGGAAGACCCAGTACTTC. It specifies CASSPGRGRKTQYF.

This chain uses TRBV5-1 with TRBJ1-2; TRBD1 might be the D (6 bases). Germline V gene data show CDR1 as SGHRS and CDR2 as YFSETQ. Between the trimmed V and J ends, which lost 0 bases and 4 bases, there was a span of 19 bases. The CDR3 has 17 residues. CDR3 protein: CASSLDMAGRDTYGYTF. The CDR3 bases are TGCGCCAGCAGCTTGGATATGGCGGGACGGGACACCTATGGCTACACCTTC.

The chain employs TRBV9 and TRBJ2-5; D uncertain. V was cut by 0 bases and J by 2 bases, with 11 bases left in between. The CDR3 is made up of 15 amino acids. Germline-derived CDR1 and CDR2 are SGDLS and YYNGEE. The CDR3 sequence: CASSVDRGRQETQYF. The CDR3 DNA reads TGTGCCAGCAGCGTAGATCGAGGACGGCAAGAGACCCAGTACTTC.

The rearrangement uses TRBV11-2 and TRBJ2-6; D is unresolved. Per germline, CDR1 SGHAT and CDR2 FQNNGV. The CDR3 is made up of 12 amino acids. V was pared by 3 bases and J by 4 bases, with 1 base between. The CDR3 spells CASSFGANVLTF. The DNA for the CDR3 is TGTGCCAGCAGCTTCGGGGCCAACGTCCTGACTTTC.

This clone is judged medium-sized. The chain employs TRBV5-1 and TRBJ1-4; D is perhaps TRBD1 (5 bases). The CDR3 sequence is 18 residues long. V shed 1 base and J shed 2 bases, with 18 bases lying between them. Per germline, CDR1 SGHRS and CDR2 YFSETQ. The CDR3 DNA reads as TGCGCCAGCAGCTTGCGGCCCCGGGACGATCATACTAATGAAAAACTGTTTTTT. It translates to CASSLRPRDDHTNEKLFF. The full variable domain, with the rest looked up from reference TRBV5-1 and TRBJ1-4, is KAGVTQTPRYLIKTRGQQVTLSCSPISGHRSVSWYQQTPGQGLQFLFEYFSETQRNKGNFPGRFSGRQFSNSRSEMNVSTLELGDSALYLCASSLRPRDDHTNEKLFFGSGTQLSVL.

The CDR3: CASSPLAGVGNEQFF. The CDR3 nucleotides read TGTGCCAGCAGCCCGCTAGCGGGAGTGGGAAATGAGCAGTTCTTC. The rearrangement uses TRBV7-3 and TRBJ2-1, with 10 bases fitting TRBD2. The J segment lost 7 bases and the V segment lost 5 bases, leaving 8 bases of the junction unmatched. Germline CDR1 reads SGHTA; CDR2 reads FQGTGA. This CDR3 has 15 amino acids. Full variable domain (missing parts from reference TRBV7-3 and TRBJ2-1): GAGVSQTPSNKVTEKGKYVELRCDPISGHTALYWYRQSLGQGPEFLIYFQGTGAADDSGLPNDRFFAVRPEGSVSTLKIQRTERGDSAVYLCASSPLAGVGNEQFFGPGTRLTVL.

The chain recombines TRBV28 with TRBJ2-2, with no clear D. From germline, CDR1 is MDHEN and CDR2 SYDVKM. V was pared by 6 bases and J by 6 bases, with 5 bases between. The CDR3 spans 11 residues. CDR3: CASSSPGELFF. For the CDR3, the DNA is TGTGCCAGCAGCTCTCCCGGGGAGCTGTTTTTT.

CDR3 protein: CASTPGDRGGGEKLFF. The DNA of the CDR3 is TGTGCCAGCACTCCTGGGGACAGGGGAGGAGGTGAAAAACTGTTTTTT. The chain carries TRBV28 and TRBJ1-4; 10 bases map to TRBD1. Germline CDR1 MDHEN, CDR2 SYDVKM. The CDR3 runs to 16 residues. Trimming cost V 7 bases and J 7 bases; bases outside gene matches: 12. The full variable domain, completed using reference TRBV28 and TRBJ1-4, is DVKVTQSSRYLVKRTGEKVFLECVQDMDHENMFWYRQDPGLGLRLIYFSYDVKMKEKGDIPEGYSVSREKKERFSLILESASTNQTSMYLCASTPGDRGGGEKLFFGSGTQLSVL.

The chain couples TRBV5-1 to TRBJ1-2; TRBD1 might be the D (6 bases). Trimming shortened V by 4 bases and J by 5 bases, and 12 bases separated the two germline ends. The CDR3 has 13 residues. Germline assignment: CDR1 SGHRS and CDR2 YFSETQ. The CDR3 sequence is CASSTGGQYGYTF. The DNA of the CDR3 is TGCGCCAGCAGCACTGGAGGACAGTATGGCTACACCTTC.

Only one count was recorded for this clone. The genes are TRBV2 and TRBJ1-2; D is uncertain. The CDR3 is 15 residues long. V lost 5 bases and J 2 bases, leaving 15 bases between the germline ends. CDR1 is SNHLY and CDR2 is FYNNEI in the germline V gene. CDR3: CASSLSWTANYGYTF. The CDR3 coding sequence is TGTGCCAGCAGTCTATCCTGGACGGCCAACTATGGCTACACCTTC.

This chain joins TRBV28 and TRBJ1-6; D may be TRBD1 (5 bases). Germline-derived CDR1 and CDR2 are MDHEN and SYDVKM. The ends were cut back, 2 bases at V and 6 bases at J, with 17 bases in the middle. The CDR3 extends over 17 amino acids. DNA for the CDR3: TGTGCCAGCAGTTTAAGGGAGGGGACCATCTTTAATTCACCCCTCCACTTT. It codes for CASSLREGTIFNSPLHF.

As regards this clone: At one of its ends the junction is not consistent with the germline gene, which may arise from a read error. The chain carries TRBV7-9 and TRBJ1-2; D call uncertain. Germline CDR1 and CDR2: SEHNR and FQNEAQ (reference sequence). CDR3 size: 14 residues. DNA of the CDR3: TGTGTCAGCAGCTTAATAGCCGGGTTGTTCGGCTACACCTTC. It yields the protein CVSSLIAGLFGYTF.

V is TRBV4-1 and J is TRBJ1-2; 8 bases map to TRBD1. With V trimmed by 5 bases and J by 8 bases, 13 bases remained unmatched. Germline V lookup: CDR1 MGHRA, CDR2 YSYEKL. The CDR3 has 15 amino acids. CDR3 sequence (DNA): TGCGCCAGCAGCGAGGACGGGCAGGGGGCCTGGGGCTACACCTTC. It specifies CASSEDGQGAWGYTF.

The rearrangement joins TRBV30 to TRBJ1-1; D is ambiguous. Per the germline V gene, CDR1 is GTSNPN and CDR2 is SVGIG (reference sequence). The V end lost 0 bases, the J end lost 1 base, and 6 bases lay between the germline ends. The CDR3 contains 13 residues. CDR3 loop: CAWSVRENTEAFF. For the CDR3, the DNA is TGTGCCTGGAGTGTACGGGAGAACACTGAAGCTTTCTTT.

V usage is TRBV19 and J usage is TRBJ1-6, with D maybe TRBD1 (5 bases). This CDR3 is 14 amino acids long. V lost 6 bases, J lost 5 bases, and 11 bases lay in between. Germline CDR1 LNHDA, CDR2 SQIVND (reference sequence). CDR3 in DNA: TGTGCCAGTAGGTTCGGGGGTCATAATTCACCCCTCCACTTT. It translates to CASRFGGHNSPLHF.

V is TRBV4-1 and J is TRBJ2-7, with TRBD1 matching 7 bases. This CDR3 is built from 14 residues. V was clipped by 1 base and J by 2 bases; unmatched bases: 2. Per germline, CDR1 MGHRA and CDR2 YSYEKL. The CDR3 is CASSQGGQTYEQYF. The CDR3 bases are TGCGCCAGCAGCCAAGGGGGACAGACCTACGAGCAGTACTTC.

This chain connects TRBV27 to TRBJ2-3; the match to TRBD1 covers 8 bases. The CDR3 is made up of 16 amino acids. CDR1 and CDR2 (germline): MNHEY, SMNVEV (reference sequence). V lost 5 bases, J lost 0 bases, and 7 bases stayed unmatched. CDR3 DNA sequence: TGTGCCAGCAGTCTGACAGGGGTTTCTAGCACAGATACGCAGTATTTT. Protein sequence: CASSLTGVSSTDTQYF.

There are a few counts of this clone. The rearrangement links TRBV13 to TRBJ2-7; TRBD1 aligns across 9 bases. The CDR3 totals 16 residues. The ends lost 5 bases at V and 5 bases at J; junction bases unmatched: 13. CDR1 and CDR2 from the germline V gene are PRHDT and FYEKMQ (reference sequence). CDR3 loop: CASSPRGDRVRDEQYF. CDR3 sequence (DNA): TGTGCCAGCAGCCCACGGGGGGACAGGGTACGGGACGAGCAGTACTTC.

The rearrangement joins TRBV5-1 to TRBJ1-4; TRBD1 might be the D (6 bases). V was trimmed by 7 bases and J by 0 bases, leaving 13 bases between them. The CDR3 totals 15 residues. Germline V lookup: CDR1 SGHRS, CDR2 YFSETQ. CDR3 sequence: CASAKGGATNEKLFF. The CDR3 DNA reads TGCGCCAGCGCGAAGGGGGGAGCAACTAATGAAAAACTGTTTTTT.

The chain joins TRBV12-3 or TRBV12-4 to TRBJ2-7; a weak D match, TRBD2 (5 bases). The CDR3 is 12 amino acids. V lost 8 bases to trimming and J lost 7 bases, with 15 bases between them. CDR3 in DNA: TGTGCCAGCGGGTGGACTCAGTGGGAGCAGTACTTC. This codes for CASGWTQWEQYF.

The chain combines TRBV11-2 with TRBJ2-5, with 7 nucleotides matching TRBD1. The CDR3 extends over 15 amino acids. Germline lookup yields CDR1 SGHAT and CDR2 FQNNGV. V gave up 5 bases and J gave up 5 bases; unmatched junction bases: 11. CDR3 amino acids: CASSNAGTRGETQYF. The DNA for the CDR3 is TGTGCCAGCAGCAACGCCGGGACCAGGGGGGAGACCCAGTACTTC. The variable domain in full, with the rest retrieved from reference TRBV11-2 and TRBJ2-5, is EAGVAQSPRYKIIEKRQSVAFWCNPISGHATLYWYQQILGQGPKLLIQFQNNGVVDDSQLPKDRFSAERLKGVDSTLKIQPAKLEDSAVYLCASSNAGTRGETQYFGPGTRLLVL.

This clone showed up just once. The chain joins TRBV27 to TRBJ1-1; the match to TRBD1 covers 7 bases. The CDR3 is made up of 17 amino acids. CDR1 MNHEY and CDR2 SMNVEV come from the germline V gene (reference sequence). The junction had 9 bases not matched to a gene; V was cut back by 1 base and J by 1 base. The CDR3 region is CASSLFFPDRENTEAFF. The CDR3 nucleotides are TGTGCCAGCAGTTTATTTTTCCCCGACAGGGAGAACACTGAAGCTTTCTTT.

The V gene is TRBV9, the J gene TRBJ2-2; tentative D call: TRBD2 (5 bases). The CDR3 length is 15 residues. Germline CDR1 reads SGDLS; CDR2 reads YYNGEE. The V gene lost 3 bases and the J gene lost 5 bases, with 14 bases spanning the gap. The DNA of the CDR3 is TGTGCCAGCAGCGCAGCTAGCTTCCCTACCGGGGAGCTGTTTTTT. This sequence encodes CASSAASFPTGELFF.

The chain couples TRBV7-8 to TRBJ2-1; D unclear. The V end was cut by 5 bases, the J end by 4 bases, with 12 bases between. Germline V gives CDR1 SGHVS, CDR2 FQNEAQ. This CDR3 is 14 amino acids long. The CDR3 loop is CASSEGVPYNEQFF. The CDR3 region has the DNA TGTGCCAGCAGCGAAGGAGTTCCGTACAATGAGCAGTTCTTC.

This chain connects TRBV2 to TRBJ2-2; 7 bases are shared with TRBD1. The J segment lost 2 bases and the V segment lost 5 bases, leaving 8 bases of the junction unmatched. Germline values: CDR1 SNHLY, CDR2 FYNNEI. This CDR3 region has 16 residues. Here the CDR3 DNA reads TGTGCCAGCAGTCCAGCAGGGGGAATTAACACCGGGGAGCTGTTTTTT. It specifies CASSPAGGINTGELFF.

The chain recombines TRBV4-1 with TRBJ1-5; 8 bases are shared with TRBD1. Germline V lookup: CDR1 MGHRA, CDR2 YSYEKL. V trimming: 0 bases; J trimming: 4 bases; junction bases outside the gene matches: 5. The CDR3 extends over 16 amino acids. This CDR3 reads CASSQDWTGLNQPQHF. The CDR3 DNA is TGCGCCAGCAGCCAAGATTGGACAGGGTTGAATCAGCCCCAGCATTTT.

The chain employs TRBV19 and TRBJ2-1; D is unresolved. Germline values: CDR1 LNHDA, CDR2 SQIVND (reference sequence). This CDR3 is 14 amino acids long. V gave up 0 bases and J gave up 4 bases, with 7 bases separating them. CDR3 coding DNA: TGTGCCAGTAGTATAGATCACGGATACAATGAGCAGTTCTTC. This encodes CASSIDHGYNEQFF.

This clone was detected once. The rearrangement joins TRBV11-2 to TRBJ2-7, with a possible D match to TRBD1 (7 bases). The germline V and J ends were trimmed by 5 bases and 4 bases, with 18 bases remaining between them. CDR1 and CDR2 (germline): SGHAT, FQNNGV. The CDR3 contains 15 residues. The CDR3 DNA sequence: TGTGCCAGCAGCCCCCCCGACAGGGAGGCGTACGAGCAGTACTTC. It specifies CASSPPDREAYEQYF.

This sequence joins TRBV11-3 and TRBJ1-1; possible D gene TRBD1, 5 bases. The CDR3 loop spans 13 amino acids. Germline V CDR1 and CDR2: SGHNT, YENEEA. The V and J ends lost 5 bases and 6 bases respectively, with 13 bases between them. CDR3 sequence reads: CASSARRGAEAFF. Here the CDR3 DNA reads TGTGCCAGCAGCGCCCGGAGGGGAGCTGAAGCTTTCTTT. Full variable domain (rest looked up from reference TRBV11-3 and TRBJ1-1): EAGVVQSPRYKIIEKKQPVAFWCNPISGHNTLYWYLQNLGQGPELLIRYENEEAVDDSQLPKDRFSAERLKGVDSTLKIQPAELGDSAVYLCASSARRGAEAFFGQGTRLTVV.

The chain links TRBV4-2 to TRBJ2-3; no definite D call. The CDR3 is made up of 15 amino acids. V was trimmed by 0 bases and J by 6 bases, leaving 13 bases between them. Germline CDR1 reads LGHNA; CDR2 reads YNFKEQ. This CDR3 reads CASSQDLDGVDTQYF. The CDR3 nucleotides read TGTGCCAGCAGCCAAGATCTTGACGGAGTGGATACGCAGTATTTT.